This TCR beta chain was observed in a study of molecular identifiers for immune sequencing clone quantification. Findings and caveats of the study: The share of molecules held by clones above 20 RNA copies was over 97% in effector cells and under 1% in naive cells.

Naive CD8 T cells were FACS-sorted by CD8+CD4-CCR7+CD45RA+ markers. Germline CDR1 is MDHEN and CDR2 is SYDVKM. This CDR3 spans 14 amino acids. Trimming cost V 3 bases and J 4 bases, with 10 bases left between them. This clonotype was seen repeatedly, ten times or more. Its matching antigen is unknown. In TCRdb, the PCR reads were re-called with MiXCR into one record per CDR3 protein. This table has 40,000 or so distinct CDR3 sequences, roughly 21% appearing once. This receptor was taken from a human donor in good health. Some libraries in this study had Jurkat cell RNA spiked in. Source material: naive CD8+ T cells from blood, with Jurkat cell RNA spiked in. Subset specified: FACS-sorted CD8+CD4-CCR7+CD45RA+ naive T cells. This rearrangement joins TRBV28 to TRBJ1-5, with D maybe TRBD1 (5 bases). The CDR3 is CASSFIGENQPQHF. The CDR3 DNA is TGTGCCAGCAGTTTCATAGGGGAGAATCAGCCCCAGCATTTT.